This T cell receptor beta chain was identified in a study of shared clonotypes between healthy human individuals. About this clone: Its antigen is not known. This same CDR3 is encoded by further DNA sequences in the sample.

The CDR3 is 13 residues long. Germline CDR1 is SGHRS and CDR2 is YFSETQ. Deletions cut 3 bases from V and 2 bases from J, with 8 bases between. Sequenced by immunoSEQ multiplex PCR; TCRdb stores in-frame clones only, minus some. The sample has more than 400,000 clones, roughly 80% seen once. Findings of the study overall: With few donors, the genetic and exposure-history diversity represented was limited.

The V and J genes are TRBV5-1 and TRBJ2-5; D could derive from TRBD1 or TRBD2 (5 bases each). Sequenced material: PBMCs. The source of this sequence is a woman aged 35 to 49 in good health. Some clones in this sample may be carry-over from other donors' samples. Here the CDR3 DNA reads TGCGCCAGCAGCTCCGGGGCACAAGAGACCCAGTACTTC. Protein: CASSSGAQETQYF.